This T cell receptor (beta chain) is from a study of technical replicates of blood from several donors. Germline V lookup: CDR1 SGDLS, CDR2 YYNGEE. CDR3 length equals 14 residues. Between the trimmed V and J ends, which lost 1 base and 5 bases, there was a span of 9 bases. Profiled with immunoSEQ multiplex PCR; TCRdb holds only in-frame clones, not every one. The sample has about 59,000 clones; around 95% are singletons. The sample comprised PBMCs. The chain is built from TRBV9 and TRBJ2-2, with D possibly TRBD1 on 5 matching bases. This TCR was recovered from a human donor in good health. Some clones in this sample may be carry-over from other donors' samples. The CDR3: CASSVQGDTGELFF. DNA of the CDR3: TGTGCCAGCAGCGTACAGGGTGATACCGGGGAGCTGTTTTTT.